This T cell receptor (beta chain) emerged from a study of T cell changes during pregnancy in multiple sclerosis (dated by TCRdb to the late 2010s). Broadly, across the study: The study examined how the T cell repertoire changed over the course of pregnancy in women with multiple sclerosis.

Compared with germline, V lacks 8 bases and J lacks 1 base; bases without a gene match: 16. The CDR3 numbers 18 residues from cysteine through phenylalanine. The read is trimmed to its CDR3 DNA, 54 bases read in frame from base 1. CDR1 and CDR2 (MNHEY, SMNVEV) derive from the germline V gene (reference sequence). The protocol used for the library was the immunoSEQ multiplex PCR assay. TCRdb provides this immuneACCESS table in a form limited to in-frame rearrangements. Some clones are lacking; in checked studies, under half of them reflect an unresolved V gene, and why the rest are absent is not known. Here the sample has 100,000 or so clones; roughly 92% occur a single time. 1.2% of the sample is in the top ten clones. On this clone itself: Its antigen is still unknown. No base quality information exists; no much larger clone differs at one position.

This material consisted of peripheral blood, taken in the second trimester of pregnancy. This sequence was found in a female donor with multiple sclerosis, enrolled in a pregnancy study. The chain couples TRBV27 to TRBJ1-1, with 10 middle bases fitting TRBD1. The CDR3 protein is CASRRNRDRGGGNTEAFF. The DNA reads as follows: TGTGCCAGCCGACGCAACCGGGACAGGGGCGGTGGGAACACTGAAGCTTTCTTT.